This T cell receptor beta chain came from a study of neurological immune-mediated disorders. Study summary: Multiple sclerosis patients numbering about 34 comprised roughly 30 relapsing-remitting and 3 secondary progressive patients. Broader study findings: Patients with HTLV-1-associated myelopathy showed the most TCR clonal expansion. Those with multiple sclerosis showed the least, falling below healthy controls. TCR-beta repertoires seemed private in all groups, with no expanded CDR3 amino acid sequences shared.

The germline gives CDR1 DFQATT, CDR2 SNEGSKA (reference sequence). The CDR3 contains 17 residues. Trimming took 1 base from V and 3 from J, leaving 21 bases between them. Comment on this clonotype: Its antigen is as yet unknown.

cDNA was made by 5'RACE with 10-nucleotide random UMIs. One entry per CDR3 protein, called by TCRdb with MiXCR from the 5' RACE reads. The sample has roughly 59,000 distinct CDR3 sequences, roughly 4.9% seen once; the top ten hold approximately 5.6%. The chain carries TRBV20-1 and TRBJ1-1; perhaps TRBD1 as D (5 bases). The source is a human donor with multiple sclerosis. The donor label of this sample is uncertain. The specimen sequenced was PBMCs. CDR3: CSARGSGTHLRHTEAFF. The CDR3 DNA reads TGCAGTGCTAGAGGCAGCGGGACTCATCTTCGACACACTGAAGCTTTCTTT.